This entry is about one T cell receptor (beta chain). Its specificity is unknown. This sample was included in a study of shared clonotypes between healthy human individuals. Study-wide results and limits: In the sorted subsets, rarefaction showed sequencing was incomplete despite large depth.

Unmatched junction bases numbered 18, after V lost 8 bases and J lost 4 bases. The CDR3 extends over 17 amino acids. The V gene's germline CDR1 is MNHEY and CDR2 SMNVEV (reference sequence). Profiling relied on immunoSEQ multiplex PCR, and the TCRdb table lists in-frame clones only, not all of them. The sample shows about 2,500,000 clones, over 85% of them seen only once. The clonotype originates from a man aged 18 to 29 in good health. Sequenced input: naive CD4+ T cells sorted from blood. Subset defined: CD45RA+ positively selected. V gene TRBV27 combines with J gene TRBJ2-3, with 7 bases fitting TRBD2. The CDR3 coding sequence is TGTGCCAGCGGGCTTTGGACTAGGGTTGATAGGGCAGATACGCAGTATTTT. Its translation: CASGLWTRVDRADTQYF.